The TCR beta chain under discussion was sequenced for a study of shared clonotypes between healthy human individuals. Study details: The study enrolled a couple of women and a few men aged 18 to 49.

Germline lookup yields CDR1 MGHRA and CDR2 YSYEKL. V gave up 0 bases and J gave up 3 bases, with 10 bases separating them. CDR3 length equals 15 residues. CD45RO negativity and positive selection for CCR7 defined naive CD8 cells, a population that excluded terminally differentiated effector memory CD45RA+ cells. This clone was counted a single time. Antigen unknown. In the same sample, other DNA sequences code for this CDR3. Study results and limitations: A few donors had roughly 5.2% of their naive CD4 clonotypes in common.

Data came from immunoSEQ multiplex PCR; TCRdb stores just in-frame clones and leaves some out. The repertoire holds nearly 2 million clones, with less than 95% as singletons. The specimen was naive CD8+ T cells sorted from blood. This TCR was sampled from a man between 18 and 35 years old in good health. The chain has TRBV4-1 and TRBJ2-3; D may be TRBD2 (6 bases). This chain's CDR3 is CASSQDPGGTDTQYF. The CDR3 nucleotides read TGCGCCAGCAGCCAAGATCCCGGGGGTACAGATACGCAGTATTTT.